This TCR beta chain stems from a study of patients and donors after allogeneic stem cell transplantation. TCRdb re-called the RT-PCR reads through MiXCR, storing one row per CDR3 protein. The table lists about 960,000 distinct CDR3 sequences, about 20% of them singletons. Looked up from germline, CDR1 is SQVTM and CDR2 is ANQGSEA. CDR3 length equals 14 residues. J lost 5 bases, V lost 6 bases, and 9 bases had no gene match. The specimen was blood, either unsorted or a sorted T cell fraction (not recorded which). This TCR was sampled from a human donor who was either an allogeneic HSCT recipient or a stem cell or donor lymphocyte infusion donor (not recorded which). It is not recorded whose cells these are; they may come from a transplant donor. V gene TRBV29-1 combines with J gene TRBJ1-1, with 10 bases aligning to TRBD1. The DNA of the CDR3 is TGCAGCGTCCCGGGACAGGGGCCGGGAACTGAAGCTTTCTTT. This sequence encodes CSVPGQGPGTEAFF.